This T cell receptor beta chain emerged from a study of blood T cells in healthy people across ages. Whole-study results and caveats: The fall in TCR beta diversity per million T cells was roughly linear with age.

A second PCR, run for about 7 to 12 cycles, used a sample-barcoded 5' primer plus a J-beta primer mix. A template-switch adaptor that had 12 random nucleotides put a tag on each cDNA molecule. MiXCR, run by TCRdb on the 5' RACE reads, gives a single entry per CDR3 protein. The sample includes about 1 million distinct CDR3 sequences, approximately 25% of them seen just once. As regards this clonotype: Antigen specificity is unknown.

The same data also went into a second study, on T cells of mothers and their children. That paper states: Each mother gave over 10 million TCR beta CDR3 reads; each child, roughly 3 million.

The specimen sequenced was blood. The TCR comes from a girl aged 2-10 years in good health.

The CDR3 DNA sequence: TGCAGCTCTCTCAGGGGGTCCCGCGCCGAAGCTTTCTTT. It encodes CSSLRGSRAEAFF. The V and J genes are TRBV29-1 and TRBJ1-1, with 7 bases matching TRBD1. CDR1 is SQVTM and CDR2 is ANQGSEA in the germline V gene. This CDR3 comprises 13 residues. The V segment lost 8 bases and the J segment 8 bases; nucleotides outside the gene matches: 14.